The 19 T cell receptor beta chains below come from one sample, sequenced in a study of blood T cell repertoires in COVID-19. TCRdb keeps only in-frame clones here, not all; method: immunoSEQ multiplex PCR. The sample lists more than 45,000 clones, roughly 88% occurring once. Source material: peripheral blood. Source of these receptors: a human donor in a cohort sampled during active COVID-19.

The rearrangement joins TRBV30 to TRBJ1-5, with D perhaps TRBD1 (5 bases). Trimming took 3 bases from V and 2 from J, leaving 8 bases between them. The germline V gene has CDR1 GTSNPN and CDR2 SVGIG (reference sequence). The CDR3 runs to 13 residues. This chain's CDR3 is CAWSKGGNQPQHF. CDR3 coding DNA: TGTGCCTGGAGCAAAGGGGGCAATCAGCCCCAGCATTTT.

The chain combines TRBV7-8 with TRBJ1-2; D call uncertain. The germline CDR1 and CDR2 sequences are SGHVS and FQNEAQ. The CDR3 is 15 residues long. The V end was cut by 5 bases, the J end by 2 bases, with 15 bases between. CDR3 nucleotide sequence: TGTGCCAGCAGCATAGGGTGGAGTGGGAACTATGGCTACACCTTC. This sequence encodes CASSIGWSGNYGYTF.

The V gene is TRBV28, the J gene TRBJ2-2, with TRBD1 matching over 9 bases. The trim removed 6 bases at V and 7 bases at J, leaving 6 bases unmatched. Germline CDR1 is MDHEN and CDR2 is SYDVKM. CDR3 length: 14 residues. The DNA of the CDR3 is TGTGCCAGCAGCCCGGGACAGGGCGGCGGGGAGCTGTTTTTT. Protein sequence: CASSPGQGGGELFF.

The chain combines TRBV12-3 or TRBV12-4 with TRBJ1-1; unclear D gene. CDR3 length: 13 amino acids. Trimming pared 3 bases from V and 5 bases from J, leaving 10 bases between. Here the CDR3 reads CASSLIGRTEAFF. DNA for the CDR3: TGTGCCAGCAGTTTGATCGGGAGAACTGAAGCTTTCTTT.

The genes are TRBV7-9 and TRBJ2-1; TRBD2 aligns across 11 bases. Germline V gene data show CDR1 as SEHNR and CDR2 as FQNEAQ (reference sequence). J gave up 5 bases and V 5 bases, and 5 bases lay outside the gene matches. The CDR3 totals 15 residues. CDR3 nucleotide sequence: TGTGCCAGCAGCCCTGGGACTAGCGGTAACAATGAGCAGTTCTTC. Translating it yields CASSPGTSGNNEQFF.

The chain employs TRBV11-2 and TRBJ2-3; D remains ambiguous. Deletions cut 0 bases from V and 7 bases from J, with 11 bases between. Germline lookup yields CDR1 SGHAT and CDR2 FQNNGV. The CDR3 extends over 14 amino acids. CDR3 residues: CASSLEPSSNTQYF. The CDR3 DNA sequence: TGTGCCAGCAGCTTAGAACCCTCTAGTAATACGCAGTATTTT.

The V call is TRBV2, the J call TRBJ2-5; 7 bases align to TRBD1. Germline V gene lookup returns CDR1 SNHLY and CDR2 FYNNEI. The V gene end was trimmed by 1 base and the J gene end by 2 bases; junction bases not matched to a gene: 1. The CDR3 is 14 residues long. The CDR3 coding sequence is TGTGCCAGCAGTGAAGTCAGGGGGCAAGAGACCCAGTACTTC. This encodes CASSEVRGQETQYF. Full variable domain (remainder filled in from reference TRBV2 and TRBJ2-5): EPEVTQTPSHQVTQMGQEVILRCVPISNHLYFYWYRQILGQKVEFLVSFYNNEISEKSEIFDDQFSVERPDGSNFTLKIRSTKLEDSAMYFCASSEVRGQETQYFGPGTRLLVL.

V usage is TRBV19 and J usage is TRBJ2-7; 10 bases align to TRBD1. Germline trimming cut 3 bases from V and 3 bases from J; bases unmatched to any gene: 2. The CDR3 sequence is 14 residues long. In germline, CDR1 is LNHDA, CDR2 SQIVND (reference sequence). CDR3 region: CASSIGDRGYEQYF. The CDR3 nucleotides are TGTGCCAGTAGTATTGGGGACAGGGGCTACGAGCAGTACTTC.

The rearrangement uses TRBV6-1 and TRBJ2-7, with 10 bases that match TRBD1. This CDR3 comprises 16 residues. J lost 3 bases, V lost 2 bases, and 7 bases had no gene match. CDR1 MNHNS and CDR2 SASEGT come from the germline V gene. Written as DNA, the CDR3 is TGTGCCAGCAGTGAATTCTCCGGGACAGGGGTCTACGAGCAGTACTTC. Protein sequence: CASSEFSGTGVYEQYF.

The chain joins TRBV5-1 to TRBJ1-1; D is ambiguous. There are 14 residues in the CDR3. Germline V gives CDR1 SGHRS, CDR2 YFSETQ. The germline V and J ends were trimmed by 1 base and 3 bases, with 10 bases remaining between them. The CDR3 loop reads CASSLTAGYTEAFF. CDR3 nucleotide sequence: TGCGCCAGCAGCTTGACGGCGGGGTACACTGAAGCTTTCTTT.

The chain joins TRBV25-1 to TRBJ1-1; D may be TRBD1 (6 bases). This CDR3 contains 12 residues. V dropped 2 bases and J dropped 5 bases, with 6 bases sitting between them. Germline V gene data show CDR1 as MGHDK and CDR2 as SYGVNS. Here the CDR3 DNA reads TGTGCCAGCAGTGAAAGGGGGACTGAAGCTTTCTTT. Encoded protein: CASSERGTEAFF.

This sequence joins TRBV7-8 and TRBJ2-2; 8 nucleotides agree with TRBD1. This CDR3 is 14 amino acids long. J gave up 5 bases and V 3 bases, and 2 bases lay outside the gene matches. Germline loops: CDR1 SGHVS, CDR2 FQNEAQ. This chain's CDR3 is CASSFYRGTGELFF. CDR3 bases: TGTGCCAGCAGCTTTTACAGGGGGACCGGGGAGCTGTTTTTT.

This sequence joins TRBV7-6 and TRBJ1-3, with D maybe TRBD1 (5 bases). Per the germline V gene, CDR1 is SGHVS and CDR2 is FNYEAQ. The length of the CDR3 is 16 residues. Trimming removed 1 base at V and 0 bases at J, with 10 bases between. CDR3 loop: CASSLGGGHSGNTIYF. DNA of the CDR3: TGTGCCAGCAGCTTAGGGGGCGGCCACTCTGGAAACACCATATATTTT.

CDR3 loop: CASSQDVEEQYF. CDR3 in DNA: TGTGCCAGCAGCCAAGATGTGGAGGAGCAGTACTTC. The chain couples TRBV14 to TRBJ2-7; D ambiguous. Trimming pared 0 bases from V and 7 bases from J, leaving 7 bases between. The CDR3 is 12 amino acids. CDR1 SGHDN and CDR2 FVKESK come from the germline V gene.

The chain links TRBV6-5 to TRBJ2-1; 10 bases are shared with TRBD2. The CDR3 contains 12 residues. Germline values: CDR1 MNHEY, CDR2 SVGAGI. V gave up 6 bases and J gave up 9 bases; unmatched junction bases: 2. CDR3 sequence: CASRRTSGEQFF. CDR3 coding DNA: TGTGCCAGCAGGCGGACTAGCGGTGAGCAGTTCTTC.

The rearrangement links TRBV5-4 to TRBJ1-2; D uncertain. Germline V lookup: CDR1 SGHNT, CDR2 YYREEE (reference sequence). The CDR3 is 13 residues long. Trimming removed 6 bases at V and 4 bases at J, with 13 bases between. The CDR3 nucleotides read TGTGCCAGCACCCAGTCAGGAGGCTATGGCTACACCTTC. Protein sequence: CASTQSGGYGYTF.

The V and J genes are TRBV2 and TRBJ2-1, with 11 bases aligning to TRBD1. The trim removed 7 bases at V and 0 bases at J, leaving 2 bases unmatched. Germline V gives CDR1 SNHLY, CDR2 FYNNEI. This CDR3 is built from 15 residues. The CDR3 protein is CASTGTGGSYNEQFF. CDR3 DNA sequence: TGTGCCAGCACTGGGACAGGGGGCTCCTACAATGAGCAGTTCTTC.

This chain uses TRBV9 with TRBJ2-3; 11 nucleotides agree with TRBD1. V shed 0 bases, J shed 6 bases, and the junction held 3 bases outside the gene matches. Germline V gene sequence: CDR1 SGDLS, CDR2 YYNGEE. The CDR3 has 15 residues. For the CDR3, the DNA is TGTGCCAGCAGCGTAGACGGACAGGGGGCCGATACGCAGTATTTT. This encodes CASSVDGQGADTQYF.

This chain links TRBV5-5 with TRBJ2-6, with D possibly TRBD1 on 6 matching bases. V was shortened by 4 bases and J by 0 bases, with 17 bases between the two germline ends. The CDR3 is 18 residues long. Germline loops: CDR1 SGHKS, CDR2 YYEKEE (reference sequence). The CDR3 protein is CASSRRLDRSSGANVLTF. The CDR3 bases are TGTGCCAGCAGCAGGAGGTTGGACAGATCCTCTGGGGCCAACGTCCTGACTTTC. Combining the CDR3 with reference TRBV5-5 and TRBJ2-6 gives the whole variable domain DAGVTQSPTHLIKTRGQQVTLRCSPISGHKSVSWYQQVLGQGPQFIFQYYEKEERGRGNFPDRFSARQFPNYSSELNVNALLLGDSALYLCASSRRLDRSSGANVLTFGAGSRLTVL.